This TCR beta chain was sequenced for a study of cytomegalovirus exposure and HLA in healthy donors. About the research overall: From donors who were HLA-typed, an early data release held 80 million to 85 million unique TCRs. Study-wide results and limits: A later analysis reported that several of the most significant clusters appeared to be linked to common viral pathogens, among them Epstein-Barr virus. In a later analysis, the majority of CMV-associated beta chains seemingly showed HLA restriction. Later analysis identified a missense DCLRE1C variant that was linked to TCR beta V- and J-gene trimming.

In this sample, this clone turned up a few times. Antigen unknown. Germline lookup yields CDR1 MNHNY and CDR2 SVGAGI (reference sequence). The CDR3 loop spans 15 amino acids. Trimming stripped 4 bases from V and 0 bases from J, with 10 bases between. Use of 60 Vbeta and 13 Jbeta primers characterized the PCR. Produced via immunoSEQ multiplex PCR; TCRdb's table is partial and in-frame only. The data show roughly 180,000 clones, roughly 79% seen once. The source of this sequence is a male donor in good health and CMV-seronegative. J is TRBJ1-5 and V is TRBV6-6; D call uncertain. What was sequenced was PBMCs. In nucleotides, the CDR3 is TGTGCCAGCAGTTCACCCCCGGGTAGCAATCAGCCCCAGCATTTT. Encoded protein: CASSSPPGSNQPQHF.